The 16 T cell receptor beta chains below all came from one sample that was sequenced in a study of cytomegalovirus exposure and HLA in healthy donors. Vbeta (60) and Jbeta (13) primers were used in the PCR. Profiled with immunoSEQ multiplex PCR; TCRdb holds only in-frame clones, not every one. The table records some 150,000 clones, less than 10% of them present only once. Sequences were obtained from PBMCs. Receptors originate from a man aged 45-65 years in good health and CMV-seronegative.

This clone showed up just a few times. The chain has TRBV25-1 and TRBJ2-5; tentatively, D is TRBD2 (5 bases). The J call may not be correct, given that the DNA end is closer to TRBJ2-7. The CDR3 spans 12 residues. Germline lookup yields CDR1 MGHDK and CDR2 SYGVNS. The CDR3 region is CASSVARHEQYF. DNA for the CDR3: TGTGCCAGCAGTGTAGCGCGGCACGAGCAGTACTTC.

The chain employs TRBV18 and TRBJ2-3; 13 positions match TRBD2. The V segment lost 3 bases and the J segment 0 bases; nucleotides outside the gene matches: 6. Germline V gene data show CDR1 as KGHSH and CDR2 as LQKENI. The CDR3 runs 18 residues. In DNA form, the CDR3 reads TGTGCCAGCTCACCCGGACTAGCGGGAGTGAGTAGCACAGATACGCAGTATTTT. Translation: CASSPGLAGVSSTDTQYF.

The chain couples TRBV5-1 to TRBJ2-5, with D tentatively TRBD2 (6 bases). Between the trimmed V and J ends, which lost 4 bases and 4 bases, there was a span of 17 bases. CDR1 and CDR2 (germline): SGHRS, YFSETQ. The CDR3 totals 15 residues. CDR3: CASSVSAGVTETQYF. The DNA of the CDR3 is TGCGCCAGCAGCGTATCAGCGGGCGTGACAGAGACCCAGTACTTC. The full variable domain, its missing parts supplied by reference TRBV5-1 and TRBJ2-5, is KAGVTQTPRYLIKTRGQQVTLSCSPISGHRSVSWYQQTPGQGLQFLFEYFSETQRNKGNFPGRFSGRQFSNSRSEMNVSTLELGDSALYLCASSVSAGVTETQYFGPGTRLLVL.

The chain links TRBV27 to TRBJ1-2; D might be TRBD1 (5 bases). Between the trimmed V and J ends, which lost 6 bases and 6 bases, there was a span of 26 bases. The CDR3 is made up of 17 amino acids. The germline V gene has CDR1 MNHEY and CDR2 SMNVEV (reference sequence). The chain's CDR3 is CASRHIGGEGAYNGYTF. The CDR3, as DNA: TGTGCCAGCAGACACATCGGGGGAGAGGGAGCGTACAATGGCTACACCTTC.

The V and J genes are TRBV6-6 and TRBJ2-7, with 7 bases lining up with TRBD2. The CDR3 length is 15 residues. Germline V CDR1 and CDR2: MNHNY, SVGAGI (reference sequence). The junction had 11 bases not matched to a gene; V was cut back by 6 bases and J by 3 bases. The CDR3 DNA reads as TGTGCCAGCAGCCACTCAGCTAGCGGAATCTACGAGCAGTACTTC. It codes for CASSHSASGIYEQYF.

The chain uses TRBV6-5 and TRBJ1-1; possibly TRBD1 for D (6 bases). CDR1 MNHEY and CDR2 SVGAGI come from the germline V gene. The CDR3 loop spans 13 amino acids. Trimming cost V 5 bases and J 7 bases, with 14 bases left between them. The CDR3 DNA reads TGTGCCAGCAGTCCACGACAGGCCGGTGAAGCTTTCTTT. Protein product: CASSPRQAGEAFF.

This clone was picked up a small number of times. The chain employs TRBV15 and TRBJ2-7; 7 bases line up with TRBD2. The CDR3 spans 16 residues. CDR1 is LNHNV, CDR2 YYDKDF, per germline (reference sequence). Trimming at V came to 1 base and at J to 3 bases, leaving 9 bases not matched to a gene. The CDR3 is CATSRVSDPGGYEQYF. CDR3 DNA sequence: TGTGCCACCAGCAGAGTTAGCGACCCGGGGGGCTACGAGCAGTACTTC.

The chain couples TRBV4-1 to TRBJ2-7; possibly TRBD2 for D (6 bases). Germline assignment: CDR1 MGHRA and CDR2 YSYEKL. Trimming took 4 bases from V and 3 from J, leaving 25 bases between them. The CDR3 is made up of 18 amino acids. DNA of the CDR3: TGCGCCAGCAGCCCTACAAAACGAGAACTAGCTACTTACTACGAGCAGTACTTC. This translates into CASSPTKRELATYYEQYF.

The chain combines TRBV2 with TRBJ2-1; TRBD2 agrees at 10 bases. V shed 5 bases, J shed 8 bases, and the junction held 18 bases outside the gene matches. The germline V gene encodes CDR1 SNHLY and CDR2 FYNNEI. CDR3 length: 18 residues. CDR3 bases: TGTGCCAGCAGTCCGTATTCCGGGACTAGCGAGTTCTTCGATGAGCAGTTCTTC. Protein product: CASSPYSGTSEFFDEQFF.

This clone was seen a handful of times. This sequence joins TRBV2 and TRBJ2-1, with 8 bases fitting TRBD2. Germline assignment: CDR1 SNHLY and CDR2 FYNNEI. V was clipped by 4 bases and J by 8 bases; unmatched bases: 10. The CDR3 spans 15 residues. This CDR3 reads CASSVEAGVSHEQFF. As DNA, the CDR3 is TGTGCCAGCAGTGTAGAAGCGGGAGTTAGTCATGAGCAGTTCTTC.

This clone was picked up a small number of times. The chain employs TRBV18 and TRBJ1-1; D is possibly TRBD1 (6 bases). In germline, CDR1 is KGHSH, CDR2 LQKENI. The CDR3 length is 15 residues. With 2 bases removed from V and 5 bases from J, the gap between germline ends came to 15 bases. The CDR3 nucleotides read TGTGCCAGCTCACCAGTCACGGGGGGCAGAACTGAAGCTTTCTTT. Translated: CASSPVTGGRTEAFF.

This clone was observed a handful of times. CDR3 sequence: CASSLLAGADTQYF. In DNA, the CDR3 is TGTGCCAGCAGCTTACTAGCGGGAGCAGATACGCAGTATTTT. This rearrangement joins TRBV13 to TRBJ2-3; TRBD2 agrees at 10 bases. Trimming took 2 bases from V and 4 from J; bases not matched to a gene: 0. CDR1 is PRHDT and CDR2 is FYEKMQ in the germline V gene (reference sequence). The CDR3 loop spans 14 amino acids.

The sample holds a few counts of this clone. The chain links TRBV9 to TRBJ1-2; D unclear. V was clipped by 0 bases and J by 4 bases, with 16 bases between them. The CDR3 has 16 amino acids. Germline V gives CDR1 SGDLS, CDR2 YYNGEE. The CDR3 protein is CASSVAAYAAVYGYTF. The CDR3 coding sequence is TGTGCCAGCAGCGTAGCGGCTTACGCTGCGGTCTATGGCTACACCTTC.

The CDR3 DNA follows: TGTGCCAGCAGCCAAGATCTAGCGGGAGGAACAGATACGCAGTATTTT. This encodes CASSQDLAGGTDTQYF. The genes are TRBV4-2 and TRBJ2-3, with TRBD2 identical over 11 bases. The CDR3 is 16 amino acids. The V gene's germline CDR1 is LGHNA and CDR2 YNFKEQ. Losses at the gene ends were 0 bases for V and 3 bases for J; bases not matched to a gene: 2.

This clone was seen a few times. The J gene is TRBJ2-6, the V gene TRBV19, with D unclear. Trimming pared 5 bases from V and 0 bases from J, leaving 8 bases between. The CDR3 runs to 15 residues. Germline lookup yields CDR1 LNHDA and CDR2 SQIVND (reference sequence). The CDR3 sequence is CASSYFPSGANVLTF. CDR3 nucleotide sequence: TGTGCCAGTAGTTACTTCCCCTCTGGGGCCAACGTCCTGACTTTC. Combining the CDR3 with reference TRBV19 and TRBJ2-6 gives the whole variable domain DGGITQSPKYLFRKEGQNVTLSCEQNLNHDAMYWYRQDPGQGLRLIYYSQIVNDFQKGDIAEGYSVSREKKESFPLTVTSAQKNPTAFYLCASSYFPSGANVLTFGAGSRLTVL.

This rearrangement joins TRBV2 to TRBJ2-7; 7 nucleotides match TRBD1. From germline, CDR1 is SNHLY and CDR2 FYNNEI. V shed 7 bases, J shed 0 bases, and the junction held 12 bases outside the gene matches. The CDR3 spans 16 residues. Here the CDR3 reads CASTGIGGPISYEQYF. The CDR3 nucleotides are TGTGCCAGCACCGGGATAGGGGGCCCTATCTCCTACGAGCAGTACTTC. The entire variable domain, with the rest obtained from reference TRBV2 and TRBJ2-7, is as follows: EPEVTQTPSHQVTQMGQEVILRCVPISNHLYFYWYRQILGQKVEFLVSFYNNEISEKSEIFDDQFSVERPDGSNFTLKIRSTKLEDSAMYFCASTGIGGPISYEQYFGPGTRLTVT.